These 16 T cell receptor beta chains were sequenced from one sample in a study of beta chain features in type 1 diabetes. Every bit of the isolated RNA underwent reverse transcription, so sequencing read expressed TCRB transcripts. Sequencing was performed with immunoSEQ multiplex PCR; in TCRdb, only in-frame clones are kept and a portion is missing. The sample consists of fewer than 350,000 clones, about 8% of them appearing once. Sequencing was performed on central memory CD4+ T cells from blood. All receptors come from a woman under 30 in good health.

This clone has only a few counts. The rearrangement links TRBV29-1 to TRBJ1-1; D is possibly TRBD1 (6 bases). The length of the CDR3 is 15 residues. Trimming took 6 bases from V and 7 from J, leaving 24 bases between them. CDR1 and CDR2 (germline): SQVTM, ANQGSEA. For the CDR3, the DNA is TGCAGCGTCCCCTTGGGGTGGCGGGGGCGAGATGAAGCTTTCTTT. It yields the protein CSVPLGWRGRDEAFF. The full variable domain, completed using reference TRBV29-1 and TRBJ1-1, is SAVISQKPSRDICQRGTSLTIQCQVDSQVTMMFWYRQQPGQSLTLIATANQGSEATYESGFVIDKFPISRPNLTFSTLTVSNMSPEDSSIYLCSVPLGWRGRDEAFFGQGTRLTVV.

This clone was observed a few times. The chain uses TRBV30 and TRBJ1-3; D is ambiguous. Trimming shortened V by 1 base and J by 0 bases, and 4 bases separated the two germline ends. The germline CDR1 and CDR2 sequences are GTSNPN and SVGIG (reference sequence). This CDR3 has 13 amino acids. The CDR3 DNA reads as TGTGCCTGGAGTGCTCACTCTGGAAACACCATATATTTT. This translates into CAWSAHSGNTIYF.

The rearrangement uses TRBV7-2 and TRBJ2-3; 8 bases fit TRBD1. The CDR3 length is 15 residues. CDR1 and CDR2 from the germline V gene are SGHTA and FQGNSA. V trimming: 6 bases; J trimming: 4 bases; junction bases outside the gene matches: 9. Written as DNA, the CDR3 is TGTGCCAGCAGTATGGACAGGGTAGGGGCAGATACGCAGTATTTT. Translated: CASSMDRVGADTQYF. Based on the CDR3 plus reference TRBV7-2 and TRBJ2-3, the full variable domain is GAGVSQSPSNKVTEKGKDVELRCDPISGHTALYWYRQSLGQGLEFLIYFQGNSAPDKSGLPSDRFSAERTGGSVSTLTIQRTQQEDSAVYLCASSMDRVGADTQYFGPGTRLTVL.

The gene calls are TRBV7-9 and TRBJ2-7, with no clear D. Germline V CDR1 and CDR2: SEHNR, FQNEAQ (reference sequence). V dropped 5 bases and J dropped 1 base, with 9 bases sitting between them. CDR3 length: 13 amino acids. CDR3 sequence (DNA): TGTGCCAGCAGCGACGCTAAATCCTACGAGCAGTACTTC. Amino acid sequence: CASSDAKSYEQYF. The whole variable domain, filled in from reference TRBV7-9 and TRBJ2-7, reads DTGVSQNPRHKITKRGQNVTFRCDPISEHNRLYWYRQTLGQGPEFLTYFQNEAQLEKSRLLSDRFSAERPKGSFSTLEIQRTEQGDSAMYLCASSDAKSYEQYFGPGTRLTVT.

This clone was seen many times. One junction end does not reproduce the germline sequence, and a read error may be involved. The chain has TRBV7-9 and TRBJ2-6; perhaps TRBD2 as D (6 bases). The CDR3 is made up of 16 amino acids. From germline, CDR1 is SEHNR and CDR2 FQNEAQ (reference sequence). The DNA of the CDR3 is TGTGCCAGCAGCAAAGGAGGGCCCTCTGGGACCAACGTCCTGACTTTC. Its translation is CASSKGGPSGTNVLTF.

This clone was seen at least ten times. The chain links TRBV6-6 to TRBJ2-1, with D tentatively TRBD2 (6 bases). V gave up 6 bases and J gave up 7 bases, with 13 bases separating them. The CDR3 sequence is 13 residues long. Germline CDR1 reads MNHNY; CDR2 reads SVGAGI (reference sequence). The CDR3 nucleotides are TGTGCCAGCAGGGTCCGGGGGAGAAATGAGCAGTTCTTC. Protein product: CASRVRGRNEQFF.

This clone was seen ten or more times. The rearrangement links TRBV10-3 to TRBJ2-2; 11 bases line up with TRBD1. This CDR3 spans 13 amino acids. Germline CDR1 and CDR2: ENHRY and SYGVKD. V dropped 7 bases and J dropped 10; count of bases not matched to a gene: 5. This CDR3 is CAIMGTGGMELFF. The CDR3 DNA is TGTGCCATCATGGGGACAGGGGGTATGGAGCTGTTTTTT.

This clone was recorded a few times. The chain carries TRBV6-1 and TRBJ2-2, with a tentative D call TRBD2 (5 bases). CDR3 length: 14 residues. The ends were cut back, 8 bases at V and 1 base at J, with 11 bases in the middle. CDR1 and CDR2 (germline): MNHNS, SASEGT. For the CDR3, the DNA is TGTGCCAGCGGAGGAAGGAAGAACACCGGGGAGCTGTTTTTT. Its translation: CASGGRKNTGELFF.

The CDR3 loop reads CASRTSGRSPTTDTQYF. CDR3 in DNA: TGTGCCAGCAGAACTAGCGGGAGGTCACCCACGACGGATACGCAGTATTTT. The chain recombines TRBV2 with TRBJ2-3, with TRBD2 matching 12 bases. The ends lost 6 bases at V and 6 bases at J; junction bases unmatched: 13. CDR1 is SNHLY, CDR2 FYNNEI, per germline. This CDR3 is built from 17 residues.

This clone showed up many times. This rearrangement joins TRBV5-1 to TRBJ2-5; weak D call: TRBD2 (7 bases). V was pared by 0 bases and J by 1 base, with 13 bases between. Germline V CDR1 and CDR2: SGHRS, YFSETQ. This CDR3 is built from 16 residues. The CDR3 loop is CASSLGRGPVQETQYF. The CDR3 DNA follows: TGCGCCAGCAGCTTGGGGCGGGGGCCGGTCCAAGAGACCCAGTACTTC.

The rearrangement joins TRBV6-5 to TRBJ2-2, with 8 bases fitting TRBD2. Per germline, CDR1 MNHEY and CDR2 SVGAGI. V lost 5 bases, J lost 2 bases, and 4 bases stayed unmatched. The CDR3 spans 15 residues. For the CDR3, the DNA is TGTGCCAGCAGTCCCAGCGGGAGAAACACCGGGGAGCTGTTTTTT. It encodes CASSPSGRNTGELFF.

The CDR3 nucleotides read TGTGCCAGCAGTTTGTTCGGTCGTAGCACAGATACGCAGTATTTT. Residues: CASSLFGRSTDTQYF. The chain joins TRBV27 to TRBJ2-3; D is uncertain. The CDR3 is 15 amino acids. Per the germline V gene, CDR1 is MNHEY and CDR2 is SMNVEV (reference sequence). The V end was cut by 3 bases, the J end by 0 bases, with 10 bases between.

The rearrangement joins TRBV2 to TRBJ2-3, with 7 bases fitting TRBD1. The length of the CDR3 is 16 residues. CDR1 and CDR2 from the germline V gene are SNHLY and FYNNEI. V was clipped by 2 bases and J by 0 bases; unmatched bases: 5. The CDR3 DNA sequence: TGTGCCAGCAGTGAATACAGGGGCCTTAGCACAGATACGCAGTATTTT. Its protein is CASSEYRGLSTDTQYF.

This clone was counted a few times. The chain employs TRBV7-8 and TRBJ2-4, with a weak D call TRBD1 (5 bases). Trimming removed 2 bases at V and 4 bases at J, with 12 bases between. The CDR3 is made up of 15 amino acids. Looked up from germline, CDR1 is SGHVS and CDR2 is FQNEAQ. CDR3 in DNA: TGTGCCAGCAGCTTACAGGGATTGGGTAAAAACATTCAGTACTTC. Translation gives CASSLQGLGKNIQYF.

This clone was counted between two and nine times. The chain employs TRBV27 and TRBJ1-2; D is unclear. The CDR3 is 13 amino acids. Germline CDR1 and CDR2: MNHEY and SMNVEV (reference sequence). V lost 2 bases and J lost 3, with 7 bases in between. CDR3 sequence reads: CASSLGEDYGYTF. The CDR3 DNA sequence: TGTGCCAGCAGTTTAGGGGAGGACTATGGCTACACCTTC.

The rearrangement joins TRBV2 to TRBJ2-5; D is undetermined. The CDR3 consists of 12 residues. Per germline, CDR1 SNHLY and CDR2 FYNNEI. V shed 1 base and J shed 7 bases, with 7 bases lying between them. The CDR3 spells CASSEGWGTQYF. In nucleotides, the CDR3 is TGTGCCAGCAGTGAAGGGTGGGGGACCCAGTACTTC.